This T cell receptor beta chain derives from a study of blood T cell repertoires in COVID-19. Some clones are missing from TCRdb's copy, which holds only in-frame ones; the method was immunoSEQ multiplex PCR. The data contain 250,000 to 300,000 clones, around 86% of them singletons. Trimming removed 4 bases at V and 2 bases at J, with 12 bases between. Germline CDR1 MNHNS, CDR2 SASEGT. The CDR3 runs to 16 residues. Sequencing was carried out using peripheral blood. The sequence was obtained from a man younger than 30 with active or convalescent COVID-19. The chain employs TRBV6-1 and TRBJ1-6; D unclear. CDR3 residues: CASSVGEVAYNSPLHF. DNA for the CDR3: TGTGCCAGCAGTGTCGGGGAAGTCGCCTATAATTCACCCCTCCACTTT.